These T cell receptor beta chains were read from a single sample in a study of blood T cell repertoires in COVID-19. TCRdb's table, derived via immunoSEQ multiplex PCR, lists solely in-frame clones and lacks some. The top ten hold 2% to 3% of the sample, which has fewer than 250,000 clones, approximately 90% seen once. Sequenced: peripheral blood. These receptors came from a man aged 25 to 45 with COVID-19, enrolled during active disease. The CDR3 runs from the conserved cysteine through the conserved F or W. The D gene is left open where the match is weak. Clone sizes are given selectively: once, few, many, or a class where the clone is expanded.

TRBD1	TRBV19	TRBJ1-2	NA	CASHDRGHGYTF	TGTGCCAGTCACGACAGGGGACATGGCTACACCTTC
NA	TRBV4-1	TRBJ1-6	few	CASSQDMARTGMRLHF	TGCGCCAGCAGCCAAGATATGGCGAGGACGGGGATGAGACTCCACTTT
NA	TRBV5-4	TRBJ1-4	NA	CASSPTAGNEKLFF	TGTGCCAGCAGCCCAACCGCCGGGAATGAAAAACTGTTTTTT
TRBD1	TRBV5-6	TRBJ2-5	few	CASSSLLTGGAETQYF	TGTGCCAGCAGCTCCTTACTGACAGGGGGCGCGGAGACCCAGTACTTC
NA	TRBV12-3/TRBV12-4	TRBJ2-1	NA	CASSNNRGGEQFF	TGTGCCAGCAGTAACAACAGGGGAGGTGAGCAGTTCTTC
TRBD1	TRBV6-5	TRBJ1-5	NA	CARPGQHNQPQHF	TGTGCCCGCCCGGGACAGCACAATCAGCCCCAGCATTTT
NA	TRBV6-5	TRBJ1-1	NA	CASSSLAGNTEAFF	TGTGCCAGCAGTTCCCTCGCGGGTAACACTGAAGCTTTCTTT
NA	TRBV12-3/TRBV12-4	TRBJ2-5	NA	CASSPQGETQYF	TGTGCCAGCAGCCCCCAGGGAGAGACCCAGTACTTC
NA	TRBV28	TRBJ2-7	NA	CASSRYEQYF	TGTGCCAGCAGTCGCTACGAGCAGTACTTC
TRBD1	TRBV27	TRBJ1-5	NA	CASSDRGGYQPQHF	TGTGCCAGCAGTGACAGGGGAGGTTATCAGCCCCAGCATTTT
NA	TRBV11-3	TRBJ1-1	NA	CASSLGRGNTEAFF	TGTGCCAGCAGCTTAGGTAGAGGGAACACTGAAGCTTTCTTT
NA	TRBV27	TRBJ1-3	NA	CASSLAAGPGGNTIYF	TGTGCCAGCAGTCTAGCCGCGGGGCCGGGTGGAAACACCATATATTTT
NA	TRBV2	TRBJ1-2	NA	CASSELAGNYGYTF	TGTGCCAGCAGTGAATTGGCGGGTAACTATGGCTACACCTTC
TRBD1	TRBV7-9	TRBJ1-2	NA	CASSLAVGRGREGGYTF	TGTGCCAGCAGCTTAGCGGTCGGCAGGGGGCGCGAGGGAGGCTACACCTTC
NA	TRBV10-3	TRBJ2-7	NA	CAISEQGNKYF	TGTGCCATCAGTGAGCAGGGGAACAAGTACTTC
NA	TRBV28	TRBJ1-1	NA	CASSFLSTEAFF	TGTGCCAGCAGCTTCCTGAGTACTGAAGCTTTCTTT
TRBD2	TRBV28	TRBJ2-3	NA	CASSSGGATGDTQYF	TGTGCCAGCAGTAGCGGGGGCGCGACTGGAGATACGCAGTATTTT
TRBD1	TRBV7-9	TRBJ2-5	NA	CASSFPGTGTETQYF	TGTGCCAGCAGCTTCCCGGGGACAGGGACGGAGACCCAGTACTTC
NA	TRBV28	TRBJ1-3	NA	CASSLLHTIAGNTIYF	TGTGCCAGCAGTTTATTACATACTATTGCTGGAAACACCATATATTTT
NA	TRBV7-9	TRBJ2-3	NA	CASSLAPGGGSGTDTQYF	TGTGCCAGCAGCCTGGCCCCCGGTGGAGGGTCGGGCACAGATACGCAGTATTTT
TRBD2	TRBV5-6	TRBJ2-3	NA	CASSLALAGITDTQYF	TGTGCCAGCAGCTTGGCCCTAGCGGGGATCACAGATACGCAGTATTTT
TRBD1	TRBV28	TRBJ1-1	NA	CASSPQGQGRAEAFF	TGTGCCAGCAGCCCGCAAGGACAGGGAAGGGCTGAAGCTTTCTTT
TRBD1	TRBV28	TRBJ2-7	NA	CASSLPGQGRNEQYF	TGTGCCAGCAGCCTACCGGGACAGGGGCGCAACGAGCAGTACTTC
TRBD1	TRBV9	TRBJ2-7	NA	CASSVFGQGDEQYF	TGTGCCAGCAGCGTATTTGGACAGGGCGACGAGCAGTACTTC
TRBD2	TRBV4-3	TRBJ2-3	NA	CASSQGGGVTDTQYF	TGCGCCAGCAGCCAGGGTGGGGGGGTCACAGATACGCAGTATTTT
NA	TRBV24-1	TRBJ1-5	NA	CATSDLRVWVPRRYSNQPQHF	TGTGCCACCAGTGATTTGCGGGTTTGGGTCCCAAGACGGTATAGCAATCAGCCCCAGCATTTT
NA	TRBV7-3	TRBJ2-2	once	CASSSRSRGGELFF	TGTGCCAGCAGCTCTCGATCCCGGGGCGGGGAGCTGTTTTTT
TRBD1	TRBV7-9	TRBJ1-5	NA	CASSPARDSRYQPQHF	TGTGCCAGCAGCCCCGCAAGGGACAGCCGATATCAGCCCCAGCATTTT
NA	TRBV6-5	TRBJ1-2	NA	CASSYEPSRGYGYTF	TGTGCCAGCAGTTACGAACCCAGTCGGGGCTATGGCTACACCTTC
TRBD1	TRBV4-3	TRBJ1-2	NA	CASSPSGGLLYGYTF	TGCGCCAGCAGCCCATCAGGGGGCCTCTTGTATGGCTACACCTTC
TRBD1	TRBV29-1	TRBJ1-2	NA	CSADTFQGARGYTF	TGCAGCGCCGACACCTTCCAGGGGGCGCGGGGCTACACCTTC
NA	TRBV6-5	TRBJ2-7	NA	CASSRAPGSYEQYF	TGTGCCAGCAGCAGGGCCCCCGGATCCTACGAGCAGTACTTC
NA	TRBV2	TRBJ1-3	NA	CASRITTGNTIYF	TGTGCCAGCAGAATTACTACTGGAAACACCATATATTTT
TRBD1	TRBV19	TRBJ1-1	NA	CASSIVFGTGEAFF	TGTGCCAGTAGTATAGTTTTTGGGACAGGAGAAGCTTTCTTT
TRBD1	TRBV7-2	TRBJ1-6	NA	CASSSQGQKNSPLHF	TGTGCCAGCAGTTCACAGGGACAGAAAAATTCACCCCTCCACTTT
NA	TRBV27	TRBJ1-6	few	CASSLSGAGSPLHF	TGTGCCAGCAGTTTATCAGGGGCTGGTTCACCCCTCCACTTT
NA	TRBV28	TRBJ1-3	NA	CASREHQSGNTIYF	TGTGCCAGCAGAGAACATCAATCTGGAAACACCATATATTTT
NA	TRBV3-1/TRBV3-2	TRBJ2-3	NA	CASSQEWGRPTDTQYF	TGTGCCAGCAGCCAAGAATGGGGCAGGCCCACAGATACGCAGTATTTT
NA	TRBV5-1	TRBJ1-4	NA	CASSWTVNEKLFF	TGCGCCAGCAGTTGGACAGTAAATGAAAAACTGTTTTTT
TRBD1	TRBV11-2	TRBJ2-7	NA	CASSSTGHYSYEQYF	TGTGCCAGCAGCTCGACAGGGCACTATTCCTACGAGCAGTACTTC